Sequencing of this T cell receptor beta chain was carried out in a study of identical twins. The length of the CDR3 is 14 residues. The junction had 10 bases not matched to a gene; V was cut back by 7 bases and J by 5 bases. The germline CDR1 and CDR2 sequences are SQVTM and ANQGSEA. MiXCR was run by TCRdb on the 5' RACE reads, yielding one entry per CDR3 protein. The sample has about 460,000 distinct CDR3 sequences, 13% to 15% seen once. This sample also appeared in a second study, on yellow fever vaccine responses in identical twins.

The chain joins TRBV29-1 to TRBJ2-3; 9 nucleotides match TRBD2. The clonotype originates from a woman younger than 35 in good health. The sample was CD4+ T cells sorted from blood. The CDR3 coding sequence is TGCAGCGCCGATAGCGGGAGAGCTGGAGATACGCAGTATTTT. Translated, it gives CSADSGRAGDTQYF.